The 7 T cell receptor beta chains below all came from one sample that was sequenced in a study of OX40 agonist ivuxolimab in advanced cancers. TCRdb's copy holds only in-frame clones and misses some; the assay was immunoSEQ multiplex PCR. The table includes fewer than 65,000 clones, around 89% detected once. Specimen: CD4+ or CD8+ T cells sorted from blood, collected in a trial of the OX40 agonist ivuxolimab. The source of these receptors is an adult with an advanced solid tumor such as melanoma, head and neck, liver or kidney cancer.

The chain joins TRBV2 to TRBJ1-1; perhaps TRBD1 as D (6 bases). There are 15 residues in the CDR3. The ends were cut back, 4 bases at V and 2 bases at J, with 14 bases in the middle. Germline CDR1 reads SNHLY; CDR2 reads FYNNEI. The DNA for the CDR3 is TGTGCCAGCAGTGCAGGGGCAGCCTATAACACTGAAGCTTTCTTT. The encoded protein is CASSAGAAYNTEAFF.

This clone appeared a single time. The J gene is TRBJ2-3, the V gene TRBV27; TRBD2 agrees at 12 bases. V lost 2 bases, J lost 5 bases, and 2 bases stayed unmatched. The germline V gene has CDR1 MNHEY and CDR2 SMNVEV (reference sequence). The CDR3 spans 15 residues. CDR3: CASSLTSGGIDTQYF. The DNA for the CDR3 is TGTGCCAGCAGTTTAACTAGCGGGGGGATAGATACGCAGTATTTT.

CDR3 sequence reads: CASSLGAPGSGWNEQYF. CDR3 nucleotides: TGTGCCAGCAGCTTGGGGGCCCCGGGGTCGGGTTGGAACGAGCAGTACTTC. The genes are TRBV5-4 and TRBJ2-7; D is possibly TRBD2 (5 bases). From germline, CDR1 is SGHNT and CDR2 YYREEE (reference sequence). This CDR3 has 17 amino acids. Deletions cut 0 bases from V and 5 bases from J, with 21 bases between.

This clone was picked up a small number of times. V and J are TRBV6-8 and TRBJ2-3; TRBD2 matches 9 bases. J gave up 2 bases and V 7 bases, and 7 bases lay outside the gene matches. CDR3 length: 15 residues. CDR1 is MNHGY and CDR2 is SAAAGT in the germline V gene. CDR3 bases: TGTGCCAGCATCTTAAGCGGGGGGAACACAGATACGCAGTATTTT. Amino acids: CASILSGGNTDTQYF.

V and J are TRBV7-2 and TRBJ2-7, with 9 positions matching TRBD1. CDR1 is SGHTA and CDR2 is FQGNSA in the germline V gene. After removal of 5 bases from V and 6 bases from J, the junction contained 11 bases not matched to a gene. This CDR3 has 15 residues. CDR3 residues: CASSPTPQGASEQYF. CDR3 nucleotides: TGTGCCAGCAGCCCCACCCCACAGGGGGCTAGCGAGCAGTACTTC. Together with reference TRBV7-2 and TRBJ2-7, the CDR3 gives the full variable domain: GAGVSQSPSNKVTEKGKDVELRCDPISGHTALYWYRQSLGQGLEFLIYFQGNSAPDKSGLPSDRFSAERTGGSVSTLTIQRTQQEDSAVYLCASSPTPQGASEQYFGPGTRLTVT.

The chain recombines TRBV5-1 with TRBJ2-5, with 7 bases matching TRBD1. Germline trimming cut 4 bases from V and 5 bases from J; bases unmatched to any gene: 14. Germline V gene data show CDR1 as SGHRS and CDR2 as YFSETQ. The CDR3 has 16 residues. The CDR3 reads CASSLSDRVYRETQYF. In nucleotides, the CDR3 is TGCGCCAGCAGCCTCTCAGACAGGGTTTATCGGGAGACCCAGTACTTC.

V gene TRBV6-5 combines with J gene TRBJ2-5, with 9 bases that match TRBD2. The J call may be mistaken, given a closer DNA end match to TRBJ2-7. CDR1 and CDR2 (germline): MNHEY, SVGAGI. This CDR3 has 15 amino acids. CDR3 amino acids: CASSRGRGGRYEQYF. DNA of the CDR3: TGTGCCAGCAGCCGCGGGAGGGGGGGGCGGTACGAGCAGTACTTC.